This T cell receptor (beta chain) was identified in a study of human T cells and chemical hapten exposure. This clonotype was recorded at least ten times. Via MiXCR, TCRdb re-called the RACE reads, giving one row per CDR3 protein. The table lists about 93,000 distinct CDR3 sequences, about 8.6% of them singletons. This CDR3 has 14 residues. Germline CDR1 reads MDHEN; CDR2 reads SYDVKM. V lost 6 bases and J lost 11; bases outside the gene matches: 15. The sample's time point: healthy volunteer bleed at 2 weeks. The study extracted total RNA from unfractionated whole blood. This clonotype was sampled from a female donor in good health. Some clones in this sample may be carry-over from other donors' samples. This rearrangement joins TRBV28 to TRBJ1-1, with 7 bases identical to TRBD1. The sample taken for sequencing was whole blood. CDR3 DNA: TGTGCCAGCAGCCCCCCGGGACAGACTATGAAGGCTTTCTTT. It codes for CASSPPGQTMKAFF.